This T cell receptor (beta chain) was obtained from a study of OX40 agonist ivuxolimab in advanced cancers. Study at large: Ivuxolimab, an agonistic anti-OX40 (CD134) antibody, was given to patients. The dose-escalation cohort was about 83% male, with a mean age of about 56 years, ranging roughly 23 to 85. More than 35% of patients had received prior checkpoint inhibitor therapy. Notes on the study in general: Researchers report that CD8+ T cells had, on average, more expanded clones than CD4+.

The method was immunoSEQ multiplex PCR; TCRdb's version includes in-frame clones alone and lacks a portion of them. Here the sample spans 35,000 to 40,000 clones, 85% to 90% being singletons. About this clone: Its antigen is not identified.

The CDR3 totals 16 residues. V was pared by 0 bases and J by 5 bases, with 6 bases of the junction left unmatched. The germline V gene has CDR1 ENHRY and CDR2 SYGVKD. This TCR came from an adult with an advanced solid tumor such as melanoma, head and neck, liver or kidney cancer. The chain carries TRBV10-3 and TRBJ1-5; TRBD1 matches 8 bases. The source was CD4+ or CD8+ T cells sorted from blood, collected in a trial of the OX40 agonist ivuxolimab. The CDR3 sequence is CAISESNRGGYQPQHF. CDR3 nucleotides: TGTGCCATCAGTGAGTCAAACAGGGGGGGTTATCAGCCCCAGCATTTT.